This TCR beta chain was documented in a study of blood T cell repertoires in COVID-19. Study summary: Acute-phase and convalescent COVID-19 samples originated in the United States, Italy and Spain. From T cells, B-cell-depleted T cells, or PBMCs came the material, which was cDNA or gDNA.

This clone was seen more than once but under ten times. The sample contains more than one DNA sequence encoding this CDR3. Germline-derived CDR1 and CDR2 are LGHDT and YNNKEL (reference sequence). The V gene lost 0 bases and the J gene lost 4 bases, with 5 bases spanning the gap. The CDR3 is 13 amino acids. Source study methods: Cell counts per sample came from amplifying reference gene primers. TCRdb's copy holds only in-frame clones and misses some; the assay was immunoSEQ multiplex PCR. The D gene and trimming were derived from the DNA, and the V and J assignments and clone size from that table. Here the sample spans about 84,000 clones, around 79% being singletons.

What was sequenced was peripheral blood. The sequence was collected from a man aged 45-65 years with active or convalescent COVID-19. This chain uses TRBV3-1 (or the pseudogene TRBV3-2) with TRBJ2-3; D call uncertain. The CDR3 bases are TGTGCCAGCAGCCAAGATCGGGCAGATACGCAGTATTTT. Amino acid sequence: CASSQDRADTQYF.